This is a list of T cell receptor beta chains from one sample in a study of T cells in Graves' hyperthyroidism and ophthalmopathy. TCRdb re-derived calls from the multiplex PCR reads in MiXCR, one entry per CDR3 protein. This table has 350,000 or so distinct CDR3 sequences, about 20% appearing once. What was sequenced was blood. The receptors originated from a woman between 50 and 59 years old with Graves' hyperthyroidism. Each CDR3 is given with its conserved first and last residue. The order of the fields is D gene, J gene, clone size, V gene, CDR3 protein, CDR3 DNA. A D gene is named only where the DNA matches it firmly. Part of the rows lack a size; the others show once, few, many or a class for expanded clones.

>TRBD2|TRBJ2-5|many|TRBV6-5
CASSYSGLAPETQYF
TGTGCCAGCAGTTACTCGGGACTAGCTCCGGAGACCCAGTACTTC
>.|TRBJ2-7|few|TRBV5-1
CASSDRGPEGGYEQYF
TGCGCCAGCAGCGACCGAGGCCCGGAGGGAGGCTACGAGCAGTACTTC
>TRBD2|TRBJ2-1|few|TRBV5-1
CASSYTGTSGPYNEQFF
TGCGCCAGCAGCTACACCGGGACTAGCGGGCCTTACAATGAGCAGTTCTTC
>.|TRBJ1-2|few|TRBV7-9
CASSSMQPGNGYTF
TGTGCCAGCAGCTCAATGCAGCCCGGTAATGGCTACACCTTC
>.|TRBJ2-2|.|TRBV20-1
CSAQGLWGERGPGELFF
TGCAGTGCGCAAGGCCTCTGGGGGGAGAGGGGCCCCGGGGAGCTGTTTTTT
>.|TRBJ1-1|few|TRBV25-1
CASSDYYLPEAFF
TGTGCCAGCAGTGATTATTACCTCCCCGAAGCTTTCTTT
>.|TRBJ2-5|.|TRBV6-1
CASSTPVGGRQETQYF
TGTGCCAGCAGTACCCCGGTGGGGGGGCGGCAAGAGACCCAGTACTTC
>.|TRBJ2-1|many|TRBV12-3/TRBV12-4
CASSSGRYNEQFF
TGTGCCAGCAGTTCGGGACGATACAATGAGCAGTTCTTC
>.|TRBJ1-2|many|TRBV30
CAQSVTNYGYTF
TGTGCCCAAAGCGTGACTAACTATGGCTACACCTTC
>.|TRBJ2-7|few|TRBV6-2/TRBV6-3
CASSYLTTSYEQYF
TGTGCCAGCAGTTACCTGACTACTTCCTACGAGCAGTACTTC
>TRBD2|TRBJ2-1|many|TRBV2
CASRRLAGGLYNEQFF
TGTGCCAGCAGGCGCCTAGCGGGGGGCCTCTACAATGAGCAGTTCTTC
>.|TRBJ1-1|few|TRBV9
CASSRILNTEAFF
TGTGCCAGCAGTCGTATACTGAACACTGAAGCTTTCTTT
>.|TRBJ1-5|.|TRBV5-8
CASSLWGSANQPQHF
TGTGCCAGCAGCTTGTGGGGGTCTGCGAATCAGCCCCAGCATTTT
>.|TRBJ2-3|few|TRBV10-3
CAISGGQGRPTDTQYF
TGTGCCATCAGCGGCGGGCAGGGGCGGCCCACAGATACGCAGTATTTT
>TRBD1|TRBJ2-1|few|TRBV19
CASSRGTGAYNEQFF
TGTGCCAGTAGTCGCGGGACAGGCGCCTACAATGAGCAGTTCTTC
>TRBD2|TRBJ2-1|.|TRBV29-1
CSVATSFNSYNEQFF
TGCAGCGTTGCGACTAGCTTTAACTCCTACAATGAGCAGTTCTTC
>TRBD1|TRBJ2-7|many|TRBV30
CAWSPTGSYNEQYF
TGTGCCTGGAGTCCGACAGGGTCCTACAACGAGCAGTACTTC
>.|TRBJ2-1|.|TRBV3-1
CASSQDAGPKSNEQFF
TGTGCCAGCAGCCAAGATGCGGGACCCAAAAGCAATGAGCAGTTCTTC
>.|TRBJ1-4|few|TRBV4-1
CASRVEGMVGEKLFF
TGCGCCAGCAGAGTGGAGGGGATGGTGGGTGAAAAACTGTTTTTT
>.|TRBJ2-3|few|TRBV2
CASIGSSDTQYF
TGTGCCAGCATCGGTAGCAGTGATACGCAGTATTTT
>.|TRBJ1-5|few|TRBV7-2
CASSLVGAGYSNQPQHF
TGTGCCAGCAGCTTAGTTGGGGCAGGATATAGCAATCAGCCCCAGCATTTT
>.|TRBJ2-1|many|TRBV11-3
CASSVGAGLGEQFF
TGTGCCAGCAGCGTCGGGGCGGGGCTTGGCGAGCAGTTCTTC
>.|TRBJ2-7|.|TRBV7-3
CASSLYPGARYEQYF
TGTGCCAGCAGCTTATATCCGGGGGCGCGTTACGAGCAGTACTTC
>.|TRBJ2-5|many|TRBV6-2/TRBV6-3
CASSYSSPATQYF
TGTGCCAGCAGTTACTCAAGCCCGGCGACCCAGTACTTC
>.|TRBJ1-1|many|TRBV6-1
CASRKTGDYEAFF
TGTGCCAGCAGAAAGACAGGCGACTATGAAGCTTTCTTT
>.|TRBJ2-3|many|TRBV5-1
CASSQSISTDTQYF
TGCGCCAGCAGCCAGTCCATTAGCACAGATACGCAGTATTTT
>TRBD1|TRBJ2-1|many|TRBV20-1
CSASRGQGGRNEQFF
TGCAGTGCTAGTAGGGGGCAGGGTGGGAGAAATGAGCAGTTCTTC
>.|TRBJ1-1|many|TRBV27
CASSWREGTEAFF
TGTGCCAGCAGCTGGCGTGAGGGCACTGAAGCTTTCTTT
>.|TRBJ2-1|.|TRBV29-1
CSSSGSYNEQFF
TGCAGCTCCTCCGGTTCCTACAATGAGCAGTTCTTC
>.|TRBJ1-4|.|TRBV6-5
CASSYIYGEKLFF
TGTGCCAGCAGTTATATATACGGTGAAAAACTGTTTTTT
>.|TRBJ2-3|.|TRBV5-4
CAWGRGTDTQYF
TGTGCCTGGGGCCGGGGCACAGATACGCAGTATTTT
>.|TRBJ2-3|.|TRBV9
CASGGIGAQPDTQYF
TGTGCCAGCGGGGGTATCGGGGCCCAACCCGATACGCAGTATTTT
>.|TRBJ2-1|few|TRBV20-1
CSAEKLQGFEQFF
TGCAGTGCGGAAAAGCTACAGGGTTTTGAGCAGTTCTTC
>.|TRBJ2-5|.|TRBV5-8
CASSLGSQRQETQYF
TGTGCCAGCAGCTTGGGTTCGCAGAGACAAGAGACCCAGTACTTC
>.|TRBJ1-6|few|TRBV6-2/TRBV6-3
CASSYSSAFNSPLHF
TGTGCCAGCAGTTACTCGTCCGCTTTCAACTCACCCCTCCACTTT
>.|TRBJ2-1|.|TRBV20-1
CSAMGGHEQFF
TGCAGTGCTATGGGAGGCCATGAGCAGTTCTTC
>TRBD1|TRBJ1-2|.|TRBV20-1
CSGDSNFNYGYTF
TGCAGTGGGGACAGCAACTTTAACTATGGCTACACCTTC
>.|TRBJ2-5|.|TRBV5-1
CASSFMGPGRETQYF
TGCGCCAGCAGCTTTATGGGTCCAGGGAGAGAGACCCAGTACTTC
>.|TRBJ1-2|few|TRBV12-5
CASGSYGLGYTF
TGTGCTAGTGGTTCTTACGGGCTTGGCTACACCTTC
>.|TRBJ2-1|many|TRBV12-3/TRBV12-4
CASSLADEQFF
TGTGCCAGCAGTTTAGCCGATGAGCAGTTCTTC
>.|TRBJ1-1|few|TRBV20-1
CSARLTGRNTEAFF
TGCAGTGCTAGATTGACAGGCCGGAACACTGAAGCTTTCTTT
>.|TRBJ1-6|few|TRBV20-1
CSAKNPGKGDSPLHF
TGCAGTGCTAAAAATCCAGGGAAGGGGGATTCACCCCTCCACTTT
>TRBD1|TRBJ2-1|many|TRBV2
CASRAGQGAGGGEQFF
TGTGCCAGCAGAGCGGGACAGGGGGCGGGGGGGGGTGAGCAGTTCTTC
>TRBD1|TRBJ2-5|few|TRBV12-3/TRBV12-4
CASSGPGQGRETQYF
TGTGCCAGCAGTGGACCCGGACAGGGGCGAGAGACCCAGTACTTC
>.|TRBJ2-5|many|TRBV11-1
CASSNEETQYF
TGTGCCAGCAGTAATGAAGAGACCCAGTACTTC